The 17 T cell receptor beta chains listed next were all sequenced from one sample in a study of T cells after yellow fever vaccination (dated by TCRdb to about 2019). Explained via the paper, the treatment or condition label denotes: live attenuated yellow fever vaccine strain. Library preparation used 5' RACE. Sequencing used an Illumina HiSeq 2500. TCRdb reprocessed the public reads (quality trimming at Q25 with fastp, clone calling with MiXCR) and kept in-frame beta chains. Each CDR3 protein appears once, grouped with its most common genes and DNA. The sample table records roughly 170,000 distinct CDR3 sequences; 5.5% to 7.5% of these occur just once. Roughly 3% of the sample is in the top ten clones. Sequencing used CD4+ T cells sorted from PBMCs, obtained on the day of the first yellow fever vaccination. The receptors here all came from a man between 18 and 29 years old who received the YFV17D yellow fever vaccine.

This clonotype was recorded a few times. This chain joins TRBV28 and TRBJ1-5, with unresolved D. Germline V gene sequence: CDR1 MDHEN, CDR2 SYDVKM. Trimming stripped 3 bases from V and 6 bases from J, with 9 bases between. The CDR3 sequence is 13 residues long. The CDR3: CASSFSSRQPQHF. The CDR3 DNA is TGTGCCAGCAGTTTCAGTAGTCGTCAGCCCCAGCATTTT.

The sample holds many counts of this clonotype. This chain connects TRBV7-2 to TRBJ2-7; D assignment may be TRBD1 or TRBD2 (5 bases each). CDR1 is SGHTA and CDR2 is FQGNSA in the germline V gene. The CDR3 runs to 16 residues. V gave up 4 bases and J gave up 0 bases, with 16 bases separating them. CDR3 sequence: CASSWTGTPSSYEQYF. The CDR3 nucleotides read TGTGCCAGCAGCTGGACCGGGACGCCTAGCTCCTACGAGCAGTACTTC.

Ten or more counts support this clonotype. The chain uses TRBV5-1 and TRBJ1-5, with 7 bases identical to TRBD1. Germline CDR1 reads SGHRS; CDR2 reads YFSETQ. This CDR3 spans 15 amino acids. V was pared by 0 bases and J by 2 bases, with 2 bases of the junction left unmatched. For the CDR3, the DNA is TGCGCCAGCAGCTTGGGGACAGGCCGCAATCAGCCCCAGCATTTT. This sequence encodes CASSLGTGRNQPQHF.

This CDR3 is CSATGGEAYNEQFF. The CDR3 nucleotides read TGCAGTGCTACCGGGGGGGAAGCCTACAATGAGCAGTTCTTC. The V and J genes are TRBV20-1 and TRBJ2-1; 8 positions match TRBD2. The CDR3 covers 14 residues. CDR1 and CDR2 (germline): DFQATT, SNEGSKA (reference sequence). Trimming cost V 4 bases and J 2 bases; bases outside gene matches: 4.

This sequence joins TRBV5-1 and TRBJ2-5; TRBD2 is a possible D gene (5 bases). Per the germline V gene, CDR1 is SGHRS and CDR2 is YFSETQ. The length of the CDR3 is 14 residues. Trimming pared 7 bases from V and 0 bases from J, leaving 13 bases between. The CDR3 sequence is CASAEKGDQETQYF. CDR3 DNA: TGCGCCAGCGCAGAAAAGGGAGACCAAGAGACCCAGTACTTC.

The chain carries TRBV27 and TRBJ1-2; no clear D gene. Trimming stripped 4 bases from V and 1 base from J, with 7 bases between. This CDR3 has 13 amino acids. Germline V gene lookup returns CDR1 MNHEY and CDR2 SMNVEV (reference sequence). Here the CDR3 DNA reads TGTGCCAGCAGTTATAAGCTTAACTATGGCTACACCTTC. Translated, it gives CASSYKLNYGYTF.

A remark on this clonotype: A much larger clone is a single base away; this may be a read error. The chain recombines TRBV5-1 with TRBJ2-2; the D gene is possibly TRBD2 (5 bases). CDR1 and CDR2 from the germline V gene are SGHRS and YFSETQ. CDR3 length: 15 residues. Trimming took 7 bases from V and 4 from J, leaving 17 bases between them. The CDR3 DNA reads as TGCGCCAGCGCAAGTAGGCATGGGAGCACCGGGGAGCTGTTTTTT. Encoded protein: CASASRHGSTGELFF. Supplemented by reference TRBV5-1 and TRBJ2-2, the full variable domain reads KAGVTQTPRYLIKTRGQQVTLSCSPISGHRSVSWYQQTPGQGLQFLFEYFSETQRNKGNFPGRFSGRQFSNSRSEMNVSTLELGDSALYLCASASRHGSTGELFFGEGSRLTVL.

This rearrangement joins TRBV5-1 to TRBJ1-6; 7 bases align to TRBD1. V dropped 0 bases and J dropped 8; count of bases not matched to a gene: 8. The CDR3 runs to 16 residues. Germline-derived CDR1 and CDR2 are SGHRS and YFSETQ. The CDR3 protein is CASSLAGAGGYSPLHF. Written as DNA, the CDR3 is TGCGCCAGCAGCTTGGCAGGAGCAGGGGGGTATTCACCCCTCCACTTT.

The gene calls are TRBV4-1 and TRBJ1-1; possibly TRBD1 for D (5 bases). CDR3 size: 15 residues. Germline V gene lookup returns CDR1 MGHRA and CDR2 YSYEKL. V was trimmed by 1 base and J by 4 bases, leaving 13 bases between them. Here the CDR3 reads CASSQVLGGGTEAFF. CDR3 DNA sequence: TGCGCCAGCAGCCAAGTCCTCGGGGGGGGCACTGAAGCTTTCTTT.

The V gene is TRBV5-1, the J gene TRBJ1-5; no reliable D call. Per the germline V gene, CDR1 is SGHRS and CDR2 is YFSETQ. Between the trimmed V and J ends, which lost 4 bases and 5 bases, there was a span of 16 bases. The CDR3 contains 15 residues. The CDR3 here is CASSLGGPGDQPQHF. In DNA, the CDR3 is TGCGCCAGCAGCCTCGGCGGACCCGGAGATCAGCCCCAGCATTTT.

The CDR3 nucleotides read TGTGCCAGCAGCTTAGGGGGCAGGGGAGAGACCCAGTACTTC. Protein sequence: CASSLGGRGETQYF. The chain employs TRBV7-2 and TRBJ2-5, with D possibly TRBD1 on 6 matching bases. Germline V lookup: CDR1 SGHTA, CDR2 FQGNSA. This CDR3 has 14 amino acids. V lost 1 base, J lost 4 bases, and 10 bases lay in between.

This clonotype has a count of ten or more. CDR3 nucleotide sequence: TGTGCCAGCAGTTCCAGGGGACAGCCCCAGCATTTT. Its protein product is CASSSRGQPQHF. The chain carries TRBV12-3 or TRBV12-4 and TRBJ1-5, with D perhaps matching TRBD1 (6 bases). The CDR3 has 12 residues. Trimming stripped 4 bases from V and 7 bases from J, with 8 bases between.

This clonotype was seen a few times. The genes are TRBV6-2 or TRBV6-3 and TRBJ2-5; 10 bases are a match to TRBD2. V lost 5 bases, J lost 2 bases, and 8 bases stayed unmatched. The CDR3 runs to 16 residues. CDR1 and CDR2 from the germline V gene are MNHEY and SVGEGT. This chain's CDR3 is CASSPPASGGQETQYF. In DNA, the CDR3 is TGTGCCAGCAGTCCCCCGGCTAGCGGGGGACAAGAGACCCAGTACTTC.

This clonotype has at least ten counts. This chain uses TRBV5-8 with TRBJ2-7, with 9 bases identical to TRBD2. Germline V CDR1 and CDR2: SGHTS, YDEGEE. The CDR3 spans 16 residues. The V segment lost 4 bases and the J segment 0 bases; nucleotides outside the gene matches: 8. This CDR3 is CASSKGLATSSYEQYV. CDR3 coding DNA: TGTGCCAGCAGCAAAGGACTAGCGACGAGCTCCTACGAGCAGTACGTC.

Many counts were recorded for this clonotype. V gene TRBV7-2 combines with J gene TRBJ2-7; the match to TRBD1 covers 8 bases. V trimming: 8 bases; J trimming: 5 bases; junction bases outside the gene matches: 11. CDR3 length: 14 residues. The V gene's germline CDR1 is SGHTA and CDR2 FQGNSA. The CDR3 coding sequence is TGTGCCAGCGCCCTGGACAGGGCTCGGAACGAGCAGTACTTC. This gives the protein CASALDRARNEQYF.

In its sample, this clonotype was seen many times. The CDR3 coding sequence is TGTGCCTGGAGTGTCCGGGGGCATCAGCCCCAGCATTTT. This gives the protein CAWSVRGHQPQHF. This chain joins TRBV30 and TRBJ1-5; D may be TRBD1 (6 bases). This CDR3 contains 13 residues. Per the germline V gene, CDR1 is GTSNPN and CDR2 is SVGIG (reference sequence). The V gene lost 0 bases and the J gene lost 5 bases, with 8 bases spanning the gap.

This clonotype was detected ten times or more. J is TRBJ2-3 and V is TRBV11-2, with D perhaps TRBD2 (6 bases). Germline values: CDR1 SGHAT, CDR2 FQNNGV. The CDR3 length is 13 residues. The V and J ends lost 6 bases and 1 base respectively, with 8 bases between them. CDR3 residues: CASRIAGTDTQYF. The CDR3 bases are TGTGCCAGCAGGATAGCGGGCACAGATACGCAGTATTTT.